This T cell receptor (beta chain) is drawn from a study of blood T cell repertoires in COVID-19. This CDR3 has 18 amino acids. V shed 4 bases and J 1 base; nucleotides not matched to a gene: 9. Germline V gene sequence: CDR1 SGDLS, CDR2 YYNGEE. Authors' analysis steps: Using reference gene primer amplification, nucleated cell counts were estimated. Assay used: immunoSEQ multiplex PCR; TCRdb lists only in-frame clones, some missing. Clonal size and the V and J genes are those of that table, whereas D and trimming came from the DNA. The table lists fewer than 100,000 clones, 80% to 90% of them singletons.

The V call is TRBV9, the J call TRBJ1-6; 9 nucleotides match TRBD1. Sequenced input: peripheral blood. This sequence was found in an elderly man in a cohort sampled during active COVID-19. The CDR3 coding sequence is TGTGCCAGCAGCCATCGGGACAGGGCCGAATCCTATAATTCACCCCTCCACTTT. Its protein is CASSHRDRAESYNSPLHF.